This T cell receptor (beta chain) was sequenced during a study of neurological immune-mediated disorders. Germline lookup yields CDR1 DFQATT and CDR2 SNEGSKA (reference sequence). This CDR3 spans 13 amino acids. The ends were cut back, 6 bases at V and 10 bases at J, with 21 bases in the middle. MiXCR, applied by TCRdb to the 5' RACE reads, yields one record per CDR3 protein. The sample includes tens of thousands of distinct CDR3 sequences, 3% to 4.5% of them seen just once. Many counts were recorded for this clonotype. The sequenced sample consisted of PBMCs. This TCR derives from a man aged 30 to 39 with multiple sclerosis. The J gene is TRBJ1-1, the V gene TRBV20-1; no clear D gene. The CDR3 protein is CSALLTVGLRAFF. The DNA of the CDR3 is TGCAGTGCGCTACTAACAGTTGGGCTACGAGCTTTCTTT.